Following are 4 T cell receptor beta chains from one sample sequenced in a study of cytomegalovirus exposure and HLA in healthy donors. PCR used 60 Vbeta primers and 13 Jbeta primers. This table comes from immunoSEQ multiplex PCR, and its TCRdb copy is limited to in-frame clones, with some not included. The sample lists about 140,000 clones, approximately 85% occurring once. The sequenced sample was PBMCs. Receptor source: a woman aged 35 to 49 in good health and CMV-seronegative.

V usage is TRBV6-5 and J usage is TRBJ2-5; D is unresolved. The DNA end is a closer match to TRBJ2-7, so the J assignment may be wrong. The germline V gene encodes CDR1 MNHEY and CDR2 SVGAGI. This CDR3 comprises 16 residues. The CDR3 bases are TGTGCCAGCAGTTACTCCCCCTCGGCAGGCGTCTACGAGCAGTACTTC. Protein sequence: CASSYSPSAGVYEQYF.

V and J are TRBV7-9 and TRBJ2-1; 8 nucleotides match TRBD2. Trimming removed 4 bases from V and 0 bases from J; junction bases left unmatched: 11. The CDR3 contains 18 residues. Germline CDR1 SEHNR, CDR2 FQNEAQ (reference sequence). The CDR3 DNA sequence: TGTGCCAGCAGCTCTACTGGTTTCAGCGGGAGCTCCTACAATGAGCAGTTCTTC. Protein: CASSSTGFSGSSYNEQFF.

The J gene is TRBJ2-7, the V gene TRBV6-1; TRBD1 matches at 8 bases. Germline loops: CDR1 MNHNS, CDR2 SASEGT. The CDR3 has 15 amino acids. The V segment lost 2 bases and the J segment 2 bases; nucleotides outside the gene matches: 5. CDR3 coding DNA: TGTGCCAGCAGTGAACCACAGGGGGTACCCTACGAGCAGTACTTC. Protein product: CASSEPQGVPYEQYF.

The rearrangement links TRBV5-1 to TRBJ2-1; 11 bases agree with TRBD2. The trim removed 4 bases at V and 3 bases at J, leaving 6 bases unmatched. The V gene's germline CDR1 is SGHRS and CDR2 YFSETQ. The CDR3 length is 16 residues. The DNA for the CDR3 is TGCGCCAGCAGCGACCTGACTAGCGGGATCTACAATGAGCAGTTCTTC. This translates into CASSDLTSGIYNEQFF.